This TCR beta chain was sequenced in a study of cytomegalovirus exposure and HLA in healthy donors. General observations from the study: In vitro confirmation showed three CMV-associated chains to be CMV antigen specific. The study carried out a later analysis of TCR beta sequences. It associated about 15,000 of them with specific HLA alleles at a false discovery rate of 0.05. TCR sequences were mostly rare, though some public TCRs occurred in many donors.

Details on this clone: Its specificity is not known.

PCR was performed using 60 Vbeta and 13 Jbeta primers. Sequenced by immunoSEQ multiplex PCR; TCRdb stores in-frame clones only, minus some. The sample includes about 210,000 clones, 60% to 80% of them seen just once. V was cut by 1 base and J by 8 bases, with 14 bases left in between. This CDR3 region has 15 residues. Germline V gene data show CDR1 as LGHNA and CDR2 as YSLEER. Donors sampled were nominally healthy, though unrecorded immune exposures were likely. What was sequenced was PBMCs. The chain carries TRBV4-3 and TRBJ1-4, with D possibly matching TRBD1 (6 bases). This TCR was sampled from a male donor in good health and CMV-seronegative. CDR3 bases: TGCGCCAGCAGCCAAGTGGGCTCGGGGGGCGAAAAACTGTTTTTT. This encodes CASSQVGSGGEKLFF.